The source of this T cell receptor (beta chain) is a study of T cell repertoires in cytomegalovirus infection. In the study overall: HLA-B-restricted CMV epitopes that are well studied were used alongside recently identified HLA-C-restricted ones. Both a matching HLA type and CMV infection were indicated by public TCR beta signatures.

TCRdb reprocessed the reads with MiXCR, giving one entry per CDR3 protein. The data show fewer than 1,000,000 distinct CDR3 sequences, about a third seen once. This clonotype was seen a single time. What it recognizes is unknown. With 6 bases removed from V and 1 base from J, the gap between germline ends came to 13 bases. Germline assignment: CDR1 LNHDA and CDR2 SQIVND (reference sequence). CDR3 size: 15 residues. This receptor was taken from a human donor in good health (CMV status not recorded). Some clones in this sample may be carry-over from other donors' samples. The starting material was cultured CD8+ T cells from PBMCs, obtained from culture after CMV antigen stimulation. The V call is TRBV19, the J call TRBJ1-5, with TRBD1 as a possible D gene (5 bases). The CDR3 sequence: CASSRIRDSNQPQHF. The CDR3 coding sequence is TGTGCCAGTAGCCGAATACGGGACAGCAATCAGCCCCAGCATTTT.